This is a list of T cell receptor beta chains from one sample in a study of CD8 T cell repertoires and HIV-1 epitope variants. Assay used: immunoSEQ multiplex PCR; TCRdb lists only in-frame clones, some missing. The repertoire consists of some 100,000 clones, with roughly four fifths occurring once and the leading ten covering roughly 26%. Sequences were obtained from uncultured baseline CD8+ T cells from peripheral blood mononuclear cells (PBMCs). The receptor source for this set is a male donor with HIV. Both conserved end residues are part of each CDR3. D genes are given only for firm matches. Size is omitted from some rows. Given values are once, few, many or a class for expanded clones.

NA,14,NA,TRBJ2-7,TRBV6-5,TGTGCCAGCAGTCCCCTACTAGCTAGATACGAGCAGTACTTC,CASSPLLARYEQYF
NA,15,NA,TRBJ1-5,TRBV6-5,TGTGCCAGCAGTTACTCGAAAACAGTCAATCAGCCCCAGCATTTT,CASSYSKTVNQPQHF
NA,15,TRBD2,TRBJ2-1,TRBV9,TGTGCCAGCAGCGTAGGACTAGCGGGGCGGGATGAGCAGTTCTTC,CASSVGLAGRDEQFF
NA,13,NA,TRBJ1-5,TRBV7-3,TGTGCCAGCAGCAAAAGTCGGCTTGAGGCCCAGCATTTT,CASSKSRLEAQHF
NA,21,TRBD1,TRBJ1-3,TRBV28,TGTGCCAGCAGTTTTTACTTTCGGGACAGGCACCTGTCACCCTCTGGAAACACCATATATTTT,CASSFYFRDRHLSPSGNTIYF
once,14,NA,TRBJ2-5,TRBV5-4,TGTGCCAGCAGCGTAGAGGGGCGGGGTGAGACCCAGTACTTC,CASSVEGRGETQYF
NA,14,NA,TRBJ2-2,TRBV11-2,TGTGCCAGCAGGCGTACTAGTCTTCCCGGGGAGCTGTTTTTT,CASRRTSLPGELFF
NA,14,NA,TRBJ1-3,TRBV5-6,TGTGCCAGCAGCTTCTCCACCCCTGGAAACACCATATATTTT,CASSFSTPGNTIYF
NA,19,TRBD2,TRBJ2-1,TRBV4-1,TGCGCCAGCAGCCAAGGGATTAGCGGGGGGGCCTTTGGTTACAATGAGCAGTTCTTC,CASSQGISGGAFGYNEQFF
NA,14,NA,TRBJ2-5,TRBV6-5,TGTGCCAGCAGTTACTCGTGGGGGAAGGAGACCCAGTACTTC,CASSYSWGKETQYF
NA,15,NA,TRBJ2-5,TRBV15,TGTGCCACCAGCAGAGTGGTACAGGGCGGGGAGACCCAGTACTTC,CATSRVVQGGETQYF
NA,13,NA,TRBJ2-3,TRBV6-5,TGTGCCAGCAGTCCCCCCTCCCCGCTGGTGCAGTATTTT,CASSPPSPLVQYF
NA,15,TRBD1,TRBJ2-2,TRBV28,TGTGCCAGCAGTTTACATCAGGGGGCGACCGGGGAGCTGTTTTTT,CASSLHQGATGELFF
many,13,TRBD1,TRBJ2-5,TRBV6-5,TGTGCCAGCAGTAGAGGACAGGCGGAGACCCAGTACTTC,CASSRGQAETQYF
NA,16,NA,TRBJ2-7,TRBV28,TGTGCCAGCAGTTTATTAGTATTGGAGGGGGCCGACGAGCAGTACTTC,CASSLLVLEGADEQYF
few,13,NA,TRBJ1-1,TRBV15,TGTGCCACCAGCAGAGCCAGGAACACTGAAGCTTTCTTT,CATSRARNTEAFF
few,12,NA,TRBJ1-2,TRBV19,TGTGCCAGTAGTGCCGGGGGAACTGGCTACACCTTC,CASSAGGTGYTF
NA,15,NA,TRBJ2-7,TRBV7-2,TGTGCCAGCAGCTTTCCGTACAGGGCCATCTACGAGCAGTACTTC,CASSFPYRAIYEQYF
NA,18,TRBD1,TRBJ2-3,TRBV5-6,TGTGCCAGCAGCTTGAGGGAGACAGGGCTCGTCTCGGCAGATACGCAGTATTTT,CASSLRETGLVSADTQYF
NA,12,NA,TRBJ2-3,TRBV7-8,TGTGCCAGCAGCCTAAGGAGTAATACGCAGTATTTT,CASSLRSNTQYF
NA,15,NA,TRBJ1-3,TRBV9,TGTGCCAGCAGCGTAGTCCCCGGCGCTGGAAACACCATATATTTT,CASSVVPGAGNTIYF
NA,13,NA,TRBJ2-1,TRBV6-5,TGTGCCAGCAAGGGGGGTGGTAACAATGAGCAGTTCTTC,CASKGGGNNEQFF
NA,15,TRBD2,TRBJ2-2,TRBV6-5,TGTGCCAGCACCCTAAGCGGGAGTCGGACCGGGGAGCTGTTTTTT,CASTLSGSRTGELFF
NA,13,NA,TRBJ2-5,TRBV6-4,TGTGCCAGCAGTCTAGACAATGGGGAGACCCAGTACTTC,CASSLDNGETQYF